This TCR beta chain was recorded in a study of breast tumors, draining lymph nodes, adjacent tissues. Study observations and caveats: Data only fit, rather than demonstrated, lymph node origin of most tumor T cells. Compared with basal-like, luminal-like tumors shared significantly more repertoire with nontumor tissue. Data fit most tumor T cells coming from lymph node, expanding in tumor. Compared with lymph nodes, tumors were less diverse; compared with nontumor tissue, more.

TCRdb re-derived calls from the multiplex PCR reads in MiXCR, one entry per CDR3 protein. The data contain roughly 20,000 distinct CDR3 sequences, less than 40% of them singletons. On this clonotype: Its antigen is still unknown.

CDR3 size: 15 residues. Germline CDR1 reads SGHTA; CDR2 reads FQGNSA. V shed 4 bases, J shed 1 base, and the junction held 6 bases outside the gene matches. The sequencing input was breast tumor tissue. The source of this sequence is a female donor with breast cancer. Some clones in this sample may be carry-over from other donors' samples. This chain connects TRBV7-2 to TRBJ1-1; 7 nucleotides align to TRBD1. CDR3 region: CASSSSRQGNTEAFF. Here the CDR3 DNA reads TGTGCCAGCAGCTCGAGCAGACAGGGGAACACTGAAGCTTTCTTT.